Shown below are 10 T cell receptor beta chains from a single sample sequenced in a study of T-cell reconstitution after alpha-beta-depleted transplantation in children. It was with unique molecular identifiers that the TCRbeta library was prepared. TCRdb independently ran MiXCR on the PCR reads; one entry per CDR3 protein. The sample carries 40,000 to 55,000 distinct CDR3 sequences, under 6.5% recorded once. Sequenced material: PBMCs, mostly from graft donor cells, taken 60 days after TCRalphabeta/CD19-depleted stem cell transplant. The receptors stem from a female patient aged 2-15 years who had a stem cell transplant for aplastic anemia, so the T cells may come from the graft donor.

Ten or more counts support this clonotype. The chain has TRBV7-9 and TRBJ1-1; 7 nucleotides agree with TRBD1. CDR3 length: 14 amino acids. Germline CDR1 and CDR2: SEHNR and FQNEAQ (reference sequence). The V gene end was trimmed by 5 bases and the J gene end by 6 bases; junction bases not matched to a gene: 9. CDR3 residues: CASSRTGRKAEAFF. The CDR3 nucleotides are TGTGCCAGCAGCCGGACAGGCCGGAAGGCTGAAGCTTTCTTT.

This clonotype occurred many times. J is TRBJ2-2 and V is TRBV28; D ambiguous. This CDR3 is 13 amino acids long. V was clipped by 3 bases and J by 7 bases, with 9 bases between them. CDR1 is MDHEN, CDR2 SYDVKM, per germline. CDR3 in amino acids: CASSFRRYGELFF. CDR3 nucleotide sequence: TGTGCCAGCAGTTTCAGACGGTACGGGGAGCTGTTTTTT.

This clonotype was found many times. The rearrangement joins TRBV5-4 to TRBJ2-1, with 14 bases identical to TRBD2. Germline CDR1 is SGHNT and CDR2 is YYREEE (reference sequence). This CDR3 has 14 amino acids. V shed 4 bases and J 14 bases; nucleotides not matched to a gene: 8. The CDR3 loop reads CASSQGLAGEKKFF. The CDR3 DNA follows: TGTGCCAGCAGCCAGGGACTAGCGGGAGAAAAAAAGTTCTTC. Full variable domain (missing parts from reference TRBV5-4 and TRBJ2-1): ETGVTQSPTHLIKTRGQQVTLRCSSQSGHNTVSWYQQALGQGPQFIFQYYREEENGRGNFPPRFSGLQFPNYSSELNVNALELDDSALYLCASSQGLAGEKKFFGPGTRLTVL.

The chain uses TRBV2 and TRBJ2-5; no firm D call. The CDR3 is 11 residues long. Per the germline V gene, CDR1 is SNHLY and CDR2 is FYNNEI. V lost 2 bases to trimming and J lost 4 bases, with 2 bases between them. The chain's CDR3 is CASSELETQYF. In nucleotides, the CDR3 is TGTGCCAGCAGTGAACTAGAGACCCAGTACTTC.

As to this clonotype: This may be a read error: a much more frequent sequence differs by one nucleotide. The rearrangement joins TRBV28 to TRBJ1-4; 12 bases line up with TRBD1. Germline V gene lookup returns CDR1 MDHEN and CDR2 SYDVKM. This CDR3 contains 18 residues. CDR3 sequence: CASSPFKGQGARGEKLLF. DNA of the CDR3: TGTGCCAGCAGTCCCTTTAAGGGACAGGGGGCGCGGGGTGAAAAACTGTTATTT.

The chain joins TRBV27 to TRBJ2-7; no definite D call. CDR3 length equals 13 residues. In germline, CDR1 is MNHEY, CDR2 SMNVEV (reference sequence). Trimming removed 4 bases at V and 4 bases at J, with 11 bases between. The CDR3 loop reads CASSSRKVYEQYF. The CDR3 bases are TGTGCCAGCAGTTCCCGTAAGGTATACGAGCAGTACTTC.

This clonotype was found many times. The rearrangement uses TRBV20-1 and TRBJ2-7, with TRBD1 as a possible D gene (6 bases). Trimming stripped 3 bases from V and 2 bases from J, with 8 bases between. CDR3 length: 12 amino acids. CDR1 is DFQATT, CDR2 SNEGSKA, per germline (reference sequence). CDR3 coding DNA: TGCAGTGCTAGCGGGGACACCTACGAGCAGTACTTC. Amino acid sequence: CSASGDTYEQYF.

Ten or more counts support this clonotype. CDR3 bases: TGTGCCAGCAGCTTAAAAGAGGGAAGGAGGAACATTCAGTACTTC. Translation: CASSLKEGRRNIQYF. The gene calls are TRBV7-2 and TRBJ2-4; perhaps TRBD2 as D (5 bases). Germline-derived CDR1 and CDR2 are SGHTA and FQGNSA. The CDR3 spans 15 residues. Trimming removed 2 bases from V and 7 bases from J, with 15 bases in between.

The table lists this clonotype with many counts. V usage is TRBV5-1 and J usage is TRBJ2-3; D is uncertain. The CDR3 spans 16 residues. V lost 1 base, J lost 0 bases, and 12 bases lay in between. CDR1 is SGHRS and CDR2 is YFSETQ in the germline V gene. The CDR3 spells CASSLQPLESTDTQYF. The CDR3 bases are TGCGCCAGCAGCTTGCAACCCCTTGAGAGCACAGATACGCAGTATTTT.

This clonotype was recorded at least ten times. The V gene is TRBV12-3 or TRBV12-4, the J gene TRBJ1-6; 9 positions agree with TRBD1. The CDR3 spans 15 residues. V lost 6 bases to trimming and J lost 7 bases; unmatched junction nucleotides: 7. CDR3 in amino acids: CASRGQGASNSPLHF. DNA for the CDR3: TGTGCCAGCAGGGGACAGGGAGCATCCAATTCACCCCTCCACTTT.